This passage covers 26 T cell receptor beta chains from one sample sequenced in a study of human T cells and chemical hapten exposure. Time point here: pre-sensitization, week 0. Treatment of the sample: therapeutic diphenylcyclopropenone sensitization with weekly scalp DPC. TCRdb used MiXCR to reprocess the RACE reads, holding one entry per CDR3 protein. In the table there are some 250,000 distinct CDR3 sequences, roughly 8% of which are singletons. The sequenced sample was whole blood, obtained in connection with sensitization to the hapten diphenylcyclopropenone (DPC). Receptor source: a man younger than 30 with alopecia areata. Some clones in this sample may be carry-over from other donors' samples.

This clonotype was seen only a few times. This chain links TRBV4-1 with TRBJ1-6; D unresolved. Trimming shortened V by 1 base and J by 7 bases, and 11 bases separated the two germline ends. The CDR3 is made up of 15 amino acids. CDR1 is MGHRA, CDR2 YSYEKL, per germline. The CDR3: CASSQVPLGNSPLHF. The CDR3 bases are TGCGCCAGCAGCCAAGTACCCCTCGGCAATTCACCCCTCCACTTT.

This clonotype was detected a few times. This rearrangement joins TRBV25-1 to TRBJ1-1, with D perhaps matching TRBD1 (5 bases). From germline, CDR1 is MGHDK and CDR2 SYGVNS. V dropped 2 bases and J dropped 6 bases, with 13 bases sitting between them. The CDR3 is made up of 14 amino acids. The CDR3 spells CASSEPGFVAEAFF. The DNA for the CDR3 is TGTGCCAGCAGTGAACCAGGGTTCGTCGCTGAAGCTTTCTTT.

This clonotype was recorded a few times. The chain links TRBV5-1 to TRBJ2-1; 8 bases agree with TRBD1. With V trimmed by 1 base and J by 4 bases, 4 bases remained unmatched. Germline-derived CDR1 and CDR2 are SGHRS and YFSETQ. This CDR3 has 15 amino acids. Here the CDR3 DNA reads TGCGCCAGCAGCTTGTATCAGGGGGCTTACAATGAGCAGTTCTTC. It codes for CASSLYQGAYNEQFF.

This clonotype was observed a few times. The rearrangement uses TRBV7-6 and TRBJ1-5, with 8 bases that match TRBD1. V trimming: 5 bases; J trimming: 7 bases; junction bases outside the gene matches: 13. Germline CDR1 is SGHVS and CDR2 is FNYEAQ. The CDR3 covers 16 residues. CDR3: CASSRFRQGISQPQHF. CDR3 DNA sequence: TGTGCCAGCAGCCGATTTCGACAGGGGATCAGCCAGCCCCAGCATTTT. Complete variable domain (other parts from reference TRBV7-6 and TRBJ1-5): GAGVSQSPRYKVTKRGQDVALRCDPISGHVSLYWYRQALGQGPEFLTYFNYEAQQDKSGLPNDRFSAERPEGSISTLTIQRTEQRDSAMYRCASSRFRQGISQPQHFGDGTRLSIL.

V is TRBV10-2 and J is TRBJ1-3, with D hard to call. Per the germline V gene, CDR1 is WSHSY and CDR2 is SAAADI. The CDR3 sequence is 14 residues long. The V and J ends lost 5 bases and 1 base respectively, with 9 bases between them. The CDR3 sequence: CASSWRGSGNTIYF. Written as DNA, the CDR3 is TGCGCCAGCAGTTGGCGGGGTTCTGGAAACACCATATATTTT.

This sequence joins TRBV29-1 and TRBJ2-3, with TRBD2 as a possible D gene (6 bases). V dropped 4 bases and J dropped 3 bases, with 14 bases sitting between them. In germline, CDR1 is SQVTM, CDR2 ANQGSEA. CDR3 length: 14 amino acids. CDR3 DNA: TGCAGCGTTGTAGCGGACACTAGTACAGATACGCAGTATTTT. Its translation: CSVVADTSTDTQYF.

This clonotype has only a few counts. The chain uses TRBV20-1 and TRBJ2-5, with 11 bases that match TRBD2. Trimming took 6 bases from V and 3 from J; bases not matched to a gene: 3. This CDR3 contains 13 residues. Germline values: CDR1 DFQATT, CDR2 SNEGSKA (reference sequence). CDR3 loop: CSAQLAGEETQYF. CDR3 DNA sequence: TGCAGTGCCCAACTAGCGGGGGAAGAGACCCAGTACTTC.

This clonotype was seen a handful of times. This chain links TRBV7-3 with TRBJ2-4; 8 nucleotides match TRBD1. Germline lookup yields CDR1 SGHTA and CDR2 FQGTGA. With V trimmed by 4 bases and J by 2 bases, 4 bases remained unmatched. CDR3 size: 15 residues. CDR3 in amino acids: CASSSPRGPKNIQYF. The CDR3 coding sequence is TGTGCCAGCAGCTCCCCCAGGGGGCCCAAAAACATTCAGTACTTC.

The rearrangement joins TRBV7-9 to TRBJ1-1, with D maybe TRBD1 (5 bases). Trimming removed 7 bases from V and 4 bases from J, with 13 bases in between. The CDR3 runs 13 residues. Looked up from germline, CDR1 is SEHNR and CDR2 is FQNEAQ (reference sequence). This CDR3 reads CASIPPGTTEAFF. The CDR3 nucleotides read TGTGCCAGCATCCCCCCAGGGACCACTGAAGCTTTCTTT.

This clonotype was recorded a few times. V is TRBV25-1 and J is TRBJ1-6; TRBD1 is a possible D gene (5 bases). The V and J ends lost 0 bases and 8 bases respectively, with 14 bases between them. This CDR3 is 16 amino acids long. Germline CDR1 reads MGHDK; CDR2 reads SYGVNS. This CDR3 reads CASSEYLRGGDSPLHF. The DNA for the CDR3 is TGTGCCAGCAGTGAATACTTGAGGGGTGGCGATTCACCCCTCCACTTT.

This clonotype occurred many times. The chain joins TRBV7-6 to TRBJ1-1, with D uncertain. Trimming removed 5 bases from V and 1 base from J, with 8 bases in between. Germline V CDR1 and CDR2: SGHVS, FNYEAQ. CDR3 length: 13 amino acids. In DNA form, the CDR3 reads TGTGCCAGCAGCGTGCAGGAGAACACTGAAGCTTTCTTT. It codes for CASSVQENTEAFF.

This clonotype was counted only a few times. V gene TRBV5-1 combines with J gene TRBJ1-4, with a tentative D call TRBD1 (5 bases). V was shortened by 4 bases and J by 8 bases, with 9 bases between the two germline ends. Germline V gives CDR1 SGHRS, CDR2 YFSETQ. CDR3 length: 12 amino acids. CDR3 in amino acids: CASSPGDEKLFF. CDR3 nucleotide sequence: TGCGCCAGCAGCCCCGGGGACGAAAAACTGTTTTTT.

This clonotype was recorded at least ten times. V usage is TRBV12-3 or TRBV12-4 and J usage is TRBJ1-1; D gene uncertain. V lost 6 bases to trimming and J lost 10 bases, with 15 bases between them. The CDR3 is 12 residues long. Here the CDR3 reads CASSRMGLAAFF. DNA for the CDR3: TGTGCCAGCAGCCGTATGGGGTTGGCAGCTTTCTTT.

This chain joins TRBV3-1 and TRBJ2-5; a weak D match, TRBD2 (5 bases). V was cut by 7 bases and J by 5 bases, with 8 bases left in between. This CDR3 has 11 residues. Germline V gives CDR1 LGHDT, CDR2 YNNKEL (reference sequence). CDR3 region: CASTSGETQYF. The CDR3 nucleotides read TGTGCCAGCACGTCGGGGGAGACCCAGTACTTC.

This clonotype has ten or more counts. V gene TRBV2 combines with J gene TRBJ1-4; no firm D call. Germline values: CDR1 SNHLY, CDR2 FYNNEI. CDR3 size: 14 residues. The V end lost 5 bases, the J end lost 4 bases, and 11 bases lay between the germline ends. This CDR3 reads CASSPDLFNEKLFF. The CDR3 nucleotides are TGTGCCAGCAGTCCAGACTTGTTTAATGAAAAACTGTTTTTT.

This chain uses TRBV4-3 with TRBJ1-5, with D maybe TRBD1 (6 bases). V shed 1 base and J shed 4 bases, with 11 bases lying between them. CDR1 is LGHNA and CDR2 is YSLEER in the germline V gene. The CDR3 is 15 residues long. CDR3 coding DNA: TGCGCCAGCAGCCAAGTCTTACAGGGAAATCAGCCCCAGCATTTT. This gives the protein CASSQVLQGNQPQHF.

This chain links TRBV5-1 with TRBJ1-6, with D tentatively TRBD1 (6 bases). The germline CDR1 and CDR2 sequences are SGHRS and YFSETQ. This CDR3 comprises 14 residues. V was clipped by 2 bases and J by 9 bases, with 12 bases between them. The CDR3 sequence: CASSFTGNGSPLHF. CDR3 sequence (DNA): TGCGCCAGCAGCTTCACAGGGAACGGTTCACCCCTCCACTTT.

This clonotype was detected only a few times. The V and J genes are TRBV9 and TRBJ2-1, with 12 bases that match TRBD2. The CDR3 length is 14 residues. The J segment lost 7 bases and the V segment lost 5 bases, leaving 4 bases of the junction unmatched. Germline V CDR1 and CDR2: SGDLS, YYNGEE. The CDR3 is CASSWTSGVNEQFF. The DNA for the CDR3 is TGTGCCAGCAGTTGGACTAGCGGGGTGAATGAGCAGTTCTTC.

This clonotype was seen a few times. The rearrangement uses TRBV10-3 and TRBJ1-5; a weak D match, TRBD1 (6 bases). Per germline, CDR1 ENHRY and CDR2 SYGVKD. V gave up 6 bases and J gave up 4 bases, with 16 bases separating them. The CDR3 sequence is 15 residues long. CDR3 sequence: CAISATGFGNQPQHF. CDR3 DNA sequence: TGTGCCATCAGCGCAACAGGGTTCGGGAATCAGCCCCAGCATTTT.

The genes are TRBV5-1 and TRBJ1-6; perhaps TRBD1 as D (5 bases). Per germline, CDR1 SGHRS and CDR2 YFSETQ. The CDR3 is 16 residues long. Trimming removed 1 base from V and 7 bases from J, with 15 bases in between. The CDR3 here is CASSLYRGLENSPLHF. The CDR3 DNA reads as TGCGCCAGCAGCTTGTACCGGGGACTGGAAAATTCACCCCTCCACTTT.

This clonotype has at least ten counts. The V call is TRBV7-9, the J call TRBJ2-7; 7 nucleotides agree with TRBD1. Germline-derived CDR1 and CDR2 are SEHNR and FQNEAQ (reference sequence). The CDR3 consists of 16 residues. With 5 bases clipped from V and 5 bases from J, the junction kept 15 bases outside the gene matches. The CDR3 sequence: CASSPEGGELKNEQYF. In DNA form, the CDR3 reads TGTGCCAGCAGCCCTGAAGGGGGCGAATTAAAGAACGAGCAGTACTTC.

The CDR3 loop is CASSYSAVPYNEQFF. CDR3 in DNA: TGTGCCAGCAGTTACTCGGCGGTTCCCTACAATGAGCAGTTCTTC. The V and J genes are TRBV6-2 or TRBV6-3 and TRBJ2-1; D remains ambiguous. V was clipped by 0 bases and J by 2 bases, with 8 bases between them. Germline assignment: CDR1 MNHEY and CDR2 SVGEGT. This CDR3 has 15 amino acids.

The chain is built from TRBV2 and TRBJ1-5; a weak D match, TRBD1 (5 bases). The CDR3 has 15 residues. V lost 3 bases and J 6 bases, leaving 15 bases between the germline ends. In germline, CDR1 is SNHLY, CDR2 FYNNEI. The CDR3 is CASSEAGKRLQPQHF. DNA of the CDR3: TGTGCCAGCAGTGAGGCAGGGAAGAGGCTTCAGCCCCAGCATTTT.

CDR3: CASGREFVEDGTDTQYF. CDR3 DNA: TGTGCCAGCGGCCGTGAATTTGTGGAGGACGGCACAGATACGCAGTATTTT. The chain links TRBV12-3 or TRBV12-4 to TRBJ2-3, with D possibly matching TRBD2 (5 bases). Trimming shortened V by 8 bases and J by 1 base, and 22 bases separated the two germline ends. The CDR3 length is 17 residues.

The chain links TRBV7-3 to TRBJ1-2; 8 bases map to TRBD1. The CDR3 consists of 14 residues. The J segment lost 10 bases and the V segment lost 1 base, leaving 8 bases of the junction unmatched. In germline, CDR1 is SGHTA, CDR2 FQGTGA. The CDR3 here is CASSLNSRGRDYTF. CDR3 nucleotides: TGTGCCAGCAGCTTAAATTCCAGGGGGCGCGACTACACCTTC.

This clonotype was seen at least ten times. J is TRBJ2-3 and V is TRBV15, with 7 positions matching TRBD2. Per germline, CDR1 LNHNV and CDR2 YYDKDF (reference sequence). J lost 2 bases, V lost 4 bases, and 9 bases had no gene match. There are 16 residues in the CDR3. The CDR3 nucleotides read TGTGCCACCAGCATGGGCCAAGCGGGGACCACAGATACGCAGTATTTT. Amino acids: CATSMGQAGTTDTQYF.